This T cell receptor (beta chain) was sequenced in a study of blood T cell repertoires in COVID-19. Study summary: Specimens from acute and convalescent COVID-19 originated in the United States, Italy and Spain. PBMCs, B-cell-depleted T cells, or T cells provided the cDNA or gDNA that made up the material.

Germline V lookup: CDR1 MNHEY, CDR2 SVGAGI. V was shortened by 3 bases and J by 1 base, with 12 bases between the two germline ends. This CDR3 has 15 amino acids. Per the original data handling: From reference gene primer amplification, estimates of nucleated cell counts were derived. Libraries were prepared by immunoSEQ multiplex PCR; TCRdb keeps only in-frame clonotypes and omits some of them. Clone size and V and J calls were adopted from that table, with D and trimming inferred from the DNA. The repertoire holds some 290,000 clones, with around 86% as singletons. The sample taken for sequencing was peripheral blood. This TCR was sampled from an older woman with active or convalescent COVID-19. The gene calls are TRBV6-5 and TRBJ2-5; possibly TRBD1 for D (6 bases). As DNA, the CDR3 is TGTGCCAGCAGTTATTACAACAGGGCCCAAGAGACCCAGTACTTC. Encoded protein: CASSYYNRAQETQYF.